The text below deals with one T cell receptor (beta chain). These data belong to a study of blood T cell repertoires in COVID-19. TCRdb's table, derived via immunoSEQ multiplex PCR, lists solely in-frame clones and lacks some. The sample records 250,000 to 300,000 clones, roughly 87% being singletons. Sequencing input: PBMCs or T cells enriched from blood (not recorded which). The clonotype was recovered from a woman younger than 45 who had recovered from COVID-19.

CDR3 region: CASSLTGSGTEAFF. Here the CDR3 DNA reads TGTGCCAGTAGTCTCACAGGATCGGGCACTGAAGCTTTCTTT. This chain links TRBV19 with TRBJ1-1; possible D gene TRBD1, 5 bases. The CDR3 spans 14 residues. CDR1 is LNHDA, CDR2 SQIVND, per germline (reference sequence). The germline V and J ends were trimmed by 5 bases and 4 bases, with 14 bases remaining between them.